This TCR beta chain comes out of a study of cytotoxic CD8 clonotypes in ibrutinib-treated CLL. The study's findings and limits: Elevated clonality accompanied ibrutinib response, with a return toward baseline values at progression. Public clonotypes were seen rarely and were contracted or stable on treatment.

Profiled with immunoSEQ multiplex PCR; TCRdb holds only in-frame clones, not every one. The data hold 150,000 or so clones, with around 84% observed a single time. Concerning this clone itself: No antigen is known for it.

CDR3 length: 15 residues. CDR1 and CDR2 (germline): SGHNT, YYREEE (reference sequence). V was cut by 3 bases and J by 7 bases, with 17 bases left in between. For TCR beta libraries, about 1.9 micrograms of genomic DNA were obtained from cryopreserved PBMCs. This chain joins TRBV5-4 and TRBJ1-5, with D possibly TRBD1 on 5 matching bases. This specimen consisted of PBMCs, obtained after 36 months of ibrutinib treatment. This clonotype was obtained from a human donor with chronic lymphocytic leukemia. In DNA, the CDR3 is TGTGCCAGCAGCTACTCAGGGCCCCTTGGGCAGCCCCAGCATTTT. Its translation: CASSYSGPLGQPQHF.